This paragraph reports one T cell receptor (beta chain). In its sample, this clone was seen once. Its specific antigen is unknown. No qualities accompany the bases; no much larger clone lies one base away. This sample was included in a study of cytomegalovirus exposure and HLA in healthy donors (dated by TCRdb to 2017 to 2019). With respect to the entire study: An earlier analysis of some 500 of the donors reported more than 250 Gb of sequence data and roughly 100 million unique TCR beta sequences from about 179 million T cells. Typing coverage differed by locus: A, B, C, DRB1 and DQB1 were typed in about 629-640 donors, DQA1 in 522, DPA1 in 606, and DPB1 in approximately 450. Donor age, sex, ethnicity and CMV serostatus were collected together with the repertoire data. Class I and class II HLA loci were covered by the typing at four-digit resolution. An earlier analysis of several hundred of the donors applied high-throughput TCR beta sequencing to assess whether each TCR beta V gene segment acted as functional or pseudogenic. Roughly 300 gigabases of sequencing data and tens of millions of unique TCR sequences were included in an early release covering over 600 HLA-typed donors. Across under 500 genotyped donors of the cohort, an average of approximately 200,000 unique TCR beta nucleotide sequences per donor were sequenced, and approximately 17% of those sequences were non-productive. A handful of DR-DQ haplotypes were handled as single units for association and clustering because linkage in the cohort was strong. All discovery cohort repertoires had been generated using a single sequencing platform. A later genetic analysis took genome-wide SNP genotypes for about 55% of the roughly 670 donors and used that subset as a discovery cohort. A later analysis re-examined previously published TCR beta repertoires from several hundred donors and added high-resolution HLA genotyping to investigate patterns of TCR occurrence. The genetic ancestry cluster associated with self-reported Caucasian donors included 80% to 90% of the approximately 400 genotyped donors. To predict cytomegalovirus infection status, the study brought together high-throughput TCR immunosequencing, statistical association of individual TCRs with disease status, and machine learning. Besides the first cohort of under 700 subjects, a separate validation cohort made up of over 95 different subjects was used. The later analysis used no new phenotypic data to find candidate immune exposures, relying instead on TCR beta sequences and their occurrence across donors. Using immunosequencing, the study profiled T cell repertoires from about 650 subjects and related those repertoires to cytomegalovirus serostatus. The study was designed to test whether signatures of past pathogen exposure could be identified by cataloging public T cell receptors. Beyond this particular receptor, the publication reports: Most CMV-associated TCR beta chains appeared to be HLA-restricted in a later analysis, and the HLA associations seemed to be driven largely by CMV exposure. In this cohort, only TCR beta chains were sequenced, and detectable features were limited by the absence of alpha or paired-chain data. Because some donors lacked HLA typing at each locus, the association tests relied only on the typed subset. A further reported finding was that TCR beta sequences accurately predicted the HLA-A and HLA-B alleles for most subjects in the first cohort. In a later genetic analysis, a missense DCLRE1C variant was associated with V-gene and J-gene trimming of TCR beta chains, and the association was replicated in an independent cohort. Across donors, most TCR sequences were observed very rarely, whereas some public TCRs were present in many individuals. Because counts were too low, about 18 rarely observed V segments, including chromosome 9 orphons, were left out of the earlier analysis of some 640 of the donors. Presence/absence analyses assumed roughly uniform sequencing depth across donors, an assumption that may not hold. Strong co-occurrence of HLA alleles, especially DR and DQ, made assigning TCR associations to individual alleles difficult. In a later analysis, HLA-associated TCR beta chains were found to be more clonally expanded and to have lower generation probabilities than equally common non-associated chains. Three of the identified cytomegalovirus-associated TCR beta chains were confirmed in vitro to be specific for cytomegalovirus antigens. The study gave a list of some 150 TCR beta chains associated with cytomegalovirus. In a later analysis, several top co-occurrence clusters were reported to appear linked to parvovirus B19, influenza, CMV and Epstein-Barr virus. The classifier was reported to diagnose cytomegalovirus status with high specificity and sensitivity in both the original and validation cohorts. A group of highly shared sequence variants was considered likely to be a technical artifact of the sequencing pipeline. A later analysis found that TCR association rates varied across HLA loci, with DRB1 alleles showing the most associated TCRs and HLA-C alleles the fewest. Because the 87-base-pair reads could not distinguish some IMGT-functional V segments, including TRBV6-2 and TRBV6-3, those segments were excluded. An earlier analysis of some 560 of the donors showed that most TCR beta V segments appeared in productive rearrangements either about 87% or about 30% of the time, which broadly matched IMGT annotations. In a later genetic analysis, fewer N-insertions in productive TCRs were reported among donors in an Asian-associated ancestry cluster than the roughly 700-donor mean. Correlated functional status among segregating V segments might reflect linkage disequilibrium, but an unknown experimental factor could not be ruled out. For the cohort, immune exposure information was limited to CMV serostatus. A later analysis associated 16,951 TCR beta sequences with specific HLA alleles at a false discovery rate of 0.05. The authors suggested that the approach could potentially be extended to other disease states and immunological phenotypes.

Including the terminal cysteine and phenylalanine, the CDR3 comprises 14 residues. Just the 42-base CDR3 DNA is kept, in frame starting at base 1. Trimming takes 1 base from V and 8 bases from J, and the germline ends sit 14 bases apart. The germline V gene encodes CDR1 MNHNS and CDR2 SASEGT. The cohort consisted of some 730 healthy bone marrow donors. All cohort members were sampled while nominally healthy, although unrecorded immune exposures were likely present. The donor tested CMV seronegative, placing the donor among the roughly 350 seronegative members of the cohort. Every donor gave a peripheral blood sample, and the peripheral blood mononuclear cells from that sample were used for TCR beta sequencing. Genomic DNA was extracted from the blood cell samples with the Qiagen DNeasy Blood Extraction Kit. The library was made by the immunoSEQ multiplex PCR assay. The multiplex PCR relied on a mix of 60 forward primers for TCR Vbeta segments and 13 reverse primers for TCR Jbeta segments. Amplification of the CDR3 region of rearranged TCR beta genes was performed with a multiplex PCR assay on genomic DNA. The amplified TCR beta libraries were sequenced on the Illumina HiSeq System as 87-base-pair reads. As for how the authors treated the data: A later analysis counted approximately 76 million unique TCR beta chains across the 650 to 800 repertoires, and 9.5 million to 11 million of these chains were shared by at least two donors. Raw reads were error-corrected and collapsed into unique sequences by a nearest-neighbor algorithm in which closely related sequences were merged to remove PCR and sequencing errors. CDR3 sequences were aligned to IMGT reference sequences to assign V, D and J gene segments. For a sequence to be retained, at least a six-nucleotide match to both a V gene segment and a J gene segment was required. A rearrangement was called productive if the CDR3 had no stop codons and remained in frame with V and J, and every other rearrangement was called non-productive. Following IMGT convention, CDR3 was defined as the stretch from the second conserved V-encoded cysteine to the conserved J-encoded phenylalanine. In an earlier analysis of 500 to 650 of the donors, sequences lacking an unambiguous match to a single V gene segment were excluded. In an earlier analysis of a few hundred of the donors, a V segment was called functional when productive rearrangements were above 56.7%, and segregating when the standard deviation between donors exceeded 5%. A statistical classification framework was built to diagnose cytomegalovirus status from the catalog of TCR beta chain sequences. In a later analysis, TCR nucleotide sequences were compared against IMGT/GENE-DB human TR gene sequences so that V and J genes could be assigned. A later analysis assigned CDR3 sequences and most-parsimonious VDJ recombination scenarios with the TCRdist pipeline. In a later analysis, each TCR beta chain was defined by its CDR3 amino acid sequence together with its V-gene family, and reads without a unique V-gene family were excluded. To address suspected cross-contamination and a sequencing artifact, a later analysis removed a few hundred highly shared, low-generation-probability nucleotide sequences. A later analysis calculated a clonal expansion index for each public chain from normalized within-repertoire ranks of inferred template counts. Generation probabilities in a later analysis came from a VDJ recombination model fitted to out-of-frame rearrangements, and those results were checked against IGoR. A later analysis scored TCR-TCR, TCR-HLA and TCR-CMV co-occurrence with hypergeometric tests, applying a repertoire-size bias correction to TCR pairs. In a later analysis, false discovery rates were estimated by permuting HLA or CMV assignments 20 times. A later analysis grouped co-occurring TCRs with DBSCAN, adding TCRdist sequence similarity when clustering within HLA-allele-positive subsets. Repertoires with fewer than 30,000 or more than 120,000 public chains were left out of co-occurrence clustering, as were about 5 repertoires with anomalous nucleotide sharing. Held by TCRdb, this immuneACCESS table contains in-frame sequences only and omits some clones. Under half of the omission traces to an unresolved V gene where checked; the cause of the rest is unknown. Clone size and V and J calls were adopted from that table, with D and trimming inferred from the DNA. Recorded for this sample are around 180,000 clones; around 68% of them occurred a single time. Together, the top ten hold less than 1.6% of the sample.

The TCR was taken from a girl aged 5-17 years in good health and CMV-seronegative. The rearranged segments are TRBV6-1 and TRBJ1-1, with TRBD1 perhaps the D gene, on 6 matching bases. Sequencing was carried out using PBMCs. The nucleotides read TGTGCCAGCAGTGAAGGGTTGGGGGCCGGGGAAGCTTTCTTT. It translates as CASSEGLGAGEAFF.